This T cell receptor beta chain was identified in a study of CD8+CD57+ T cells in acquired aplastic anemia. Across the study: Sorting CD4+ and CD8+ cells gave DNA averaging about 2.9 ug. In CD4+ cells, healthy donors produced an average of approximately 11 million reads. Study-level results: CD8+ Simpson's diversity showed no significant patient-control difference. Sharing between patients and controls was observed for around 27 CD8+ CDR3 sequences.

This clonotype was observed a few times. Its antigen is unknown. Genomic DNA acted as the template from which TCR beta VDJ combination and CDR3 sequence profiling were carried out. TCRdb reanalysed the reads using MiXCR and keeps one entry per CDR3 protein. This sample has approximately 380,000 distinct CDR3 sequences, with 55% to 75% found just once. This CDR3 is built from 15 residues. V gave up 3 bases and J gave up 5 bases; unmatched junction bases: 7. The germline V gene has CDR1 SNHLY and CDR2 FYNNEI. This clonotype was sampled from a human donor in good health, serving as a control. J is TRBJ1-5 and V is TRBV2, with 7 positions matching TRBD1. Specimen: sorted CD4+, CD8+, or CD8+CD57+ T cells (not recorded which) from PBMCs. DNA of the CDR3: TGTGCCAGCAGTGACCAAGGACAGGAACATCAGCCCCAGCATTTT. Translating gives CASSDQGQEHQPQHF. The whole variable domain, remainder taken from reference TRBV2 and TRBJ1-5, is EPEVTQTPSHQVTQMGQEVILRCVPISNHLYFYWYRQILGQKVEFLVSFYNNEISEKSEIFDDQFSVERPDGSNFTLKIRSTKLEDSAMYFCASSDQGQEHQPQHFGDGTRLSIL.